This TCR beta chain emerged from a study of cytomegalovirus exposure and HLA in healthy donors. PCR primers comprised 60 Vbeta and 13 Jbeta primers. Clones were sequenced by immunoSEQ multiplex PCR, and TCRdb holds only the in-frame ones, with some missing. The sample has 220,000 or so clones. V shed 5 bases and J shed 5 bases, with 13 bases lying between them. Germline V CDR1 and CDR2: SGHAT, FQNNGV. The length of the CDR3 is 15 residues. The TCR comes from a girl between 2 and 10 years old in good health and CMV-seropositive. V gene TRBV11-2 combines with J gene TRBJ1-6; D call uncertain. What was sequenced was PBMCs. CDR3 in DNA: TGTGCCAGCAGCCCTTTTGGAAGCGATAATTCACCCCTCCACTTT. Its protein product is CASSPFGSDNSPLHF.